Below are 10 T cell receptor beta chains sequenced from a single sample in a study of STAT5B mutations in CD4+ large granular lymphocyte leukemia. TCRdb's table, derived via immunoSEQ multiplex PCR, lists solely in-frame clones and lacks some. The sample shows around 33,000 clones, 69% of them seen only once. The specimen sequenced was CD4+ T cells from blood buffy coats. The source is a human donor in good health.

The chain has TRBV5-6 and TRBJ2-7; TRBD1 agrees at 7 bases. V shed 5 bases, J shed 2 bases, and the junction held 7 bases outside the gene matches. CDR1 SGHDT and CDR2 YYEEEE come from the germline V gene. This CDR3 spans 14 amino acids. The CDR3 DNA reads TGTGCCAGCAGGCTGACAGGGTCCCCCTACGAGCAGTACTTC. Translation: CASRLTGSPYEQYF.

V gene TRBV6-5 combines with J gene TRBJ2-2, with D perhaps matching TRBD2 (6 bases). Trimming left V 6 bases short and J 4 bases short, with 12 bases between. The CDR3 runs 14 residues. Per germline, CDR1 MNHEY and CDR2 SVGAGI. This CDR3 reads CASRGGAITGELFF. CDR3 nucleotides: TGTGCCAGCAGGGGCGGGGCGATCACCGGGGAGCTGTTTTTT.

The chain couples TRBV5-6 to TRBJ1-2; D is undetermined. Trimming pared 3 bases from V and 8 bases from J, leaving 14 bases between. This CDR3 has 13 residues. Germline V gene data show CDR1 as SGHDT and CDR2 as YYEEEE. The CDR3 bases are TGTGCCAGCAGCTGGGGTGGAGAGAGGGGCTACACCTTC. It is translated as CASSWGGERGYTF.

The chain has TRBV5-5 and TRBJ1-6; D uncertain. V lost 1 base, J lost 13 bases, and 15 bases lay in between. The CDR3 runs 14 residues. CDR1 and CDR2 from the germline V gene are SGHKS and YYEKEE (reference sequence). The CDR3 region is CASSLRPPEVPLHF. Written as DNA, the CDR3 is TGTGCCAGCAGCTTGCGCCCACCGGAGGTGCCCCTCCACTTT.

The chain combines TRBV14 with TRBJ1-2, with TRBD1 matching over 8 bases. The CDR3 is made up of 14 amino acids. V lost 4 bases and J lost 3; bases outside the gene matches: 4. Germline assignment: CDR1 SGHDN and CDR2 FVKESK. CDR3: CASSPGQGHYGYTF. The CDR3 DNA reads as TGTGCCAGCAGCCCTGGACAGGGCCACTATGGCTACACCTTC.

This chain joins TRBV5-1 and TRBJ2-1; 7 bases are shared with TRBD1. The CDR3 spans 16 residues. Germline values: CDR1 SGHRS, CDR2 YFSETQ. V lost 0 bases, J lost 8 bases, and 11 bases stayed unmatched. Here the CDR3 reads CASSLGRTGNLDEQFF. CDR3 nucleotides: TGCGCCAGCAGCTTGGGCCGGACAGGCAATTTAGATGAGCAGTTCTTC. Complete variable domain (other parts from reference TRBV5-1 and TRBJ2-1): KAGVTQTPRYLIKTRGQQVTLSCSPISGHRSVSWYQQTPGQGLQFLFEYFSETQRNKGNFPGRFSGRQFSNSRSEMNVSTLELGDSALYLCASSLGRTGNLDEQFFGPGTRLTVL.

The V call is TRBV6-5, the J call TRBJ2-7; 8 bases map to TRBD2. The CDR3 loop spans 15 amino acids. In germline, CDR1 is MNHEY, CDR2 SVGAGI. V lost 5 bases to trimming and J lost 0 bases; unmatched junction nucleotides: 6. CDR3 protein: CASSPPGGASYEQYF. The CDR3 coding sequence is TGTGCCAGCAGTCCCCCGGGAGGGGCCTCCTACGAGCAGTACTTC.

This sequence joins TRBV15 and TRBJ2-3; D gene uncertain. The germline V and J ends were trimmed by 1 base and 3 bases, with 5 bases remaining between them. This CDR3 spans 13 amino acids. Per germline, CDR1 LNHNV and CDR2 YYDKDF (reference sequence). The CDR3 DNA is TGTGCCACCAGCAGAGGAGTTACAGATACGCAGTATTTT. Its protein is CATSRGVTDTQYF. Variable domain in full (rest from reference TRBV15 and TRBJ2-3): DAMVIQNPRYQVTQFGKPVTLSCSQTLNHNVMYWYQQKSSQAPKLLFHYYDKDFNNEADTPDNFQSRRPNTSFCFLDIRSPGLGDTAMYLCATSRGVTDTQYFGPGTRLTVL.

The V gene is TRBV12-5, the J gene TRBJ1-5, with D uncertain. With 2 bases removed from V and 7 bases from J, the gap between germline ends came to 6 bases. CDR3 length equals 12 residues. CDR1 is LGHNT, CDR2 FRNRAP, per germline. CDR3 loop: CASGLPHQPQHF. In nucleotides, the CDR3 is TGTGCTAGTGGTTTGCCTCACCAGCCCCAGCATTTT.

This clone was found a few times. The J gene is TRBJ2-1, the V gene TRBV30, with no clear D. The CDR3 contains 11 residues. Germline assignment: CDR1 GTSNPN and CDR2 SVGIG (reference sequence). The germline V and J ends were trimmed by 2 bases and 6 bases, with 5 bases remaining between them. CDR3 in amino acids: CAWSKGNEQFF. CDR3 coding DNA: TGTGCCTGGAGTAAGGGCAATGAGCAGTTCTTC.